This passage covers 28 T cell receptor beta chains from one sample sequenced in a study of T cells after yellow fever vaccination. MiXCR was run by TCRdb on the 5' RACE reads, yielding one entry per CDR3 protein. This table has some 80,000 distinct CDR3 sequences, roughly 14% appearing once. This sample comprised CD8+ T cells not binding an NS4B(214-222) dextramer, sorted from PBMCs, obtained approximately 20 days after the first yellow fever vaccination. Receptor source: a man between 18 and 29 years old who received the YFV17D yellow fever vaccine.

The chain has TRBV20-1 and TRBJ1-5, with D perhaps matching TRBD1 (5 bases). Germline V gene sequence: CDR1 DFQATT, CDR2 SNEGSKA (reference sequence). This CDR3 has 15 residues. V was trimmed by 0 bases and J by 9 bases, leaving 18 bases between them. The CDR3 region has the DNA TGCAGTGCTAGAGACGAGGGACGGGTTTTGGGGCCCCAGCATTTT. Amino acids: CSARDEGRVLGPQHF.

This sequence joins TRBV29-1 and TRBJ2-1, with 7 bases matching TRBD1. The ends lost 7 bases at V and 9 bases at J; junction bases unmatched: 9. This CDR3 spans 12 amino acids. The germline V gene has CDR1 SQVTM and CDR2 ANQGSEA. CDR3 protein: CSARDSDPEQFF. The CDR3 DNA reads TGCAGCGCCCGGGACAGTGATCCTGAGCAGTTCTTC.

In this sample, this clonotype turned up a few times. V gene TRBV29-1 combines with J gene TRBJ1-4; D remains ambiguous. Germline CDR1 and CDR2: SQVTM and ANQGSEA. The CDR3 covers 13 residues. The V gene lost 6 bases and the J gene lost 3 bases, with 11 bases spanning the gap. The CDR3 bases are TGCAGCGTGCGGCGGGAGGCTAATGAAAAACTGTTTTTT. Translating it yields CSVRREANEKLFF. The entire variable domain, with the rest obtained from reference TRBV29-1 and TRBJ1-4, is as follows: SAVISQKPSRDICQRGTSLTIQCQVDSQVTMMFWYRQQPGQSLTLIATANQGSEATYESGFVIDKFPISRPNLTFSTLTVSNMSPEDSSIYLCSVRREANEKLFFGSGTQLSVL.

This clonotype was counted many times. The chain combines TRBV27 with TRBJ2-3; 7 bases match TRBD1. The CDR3 is 15 residues long. The ends lost 8 bases at V and 1 base at J; junction bases unmatched: 9. Germline loops: CDR1 MNHEY, CDR2 SMNVEV (reference sequence). CDR3 DNA: TGTGCCAGCGGCACGACAGGGTTTGGCACAGATACGCAGTATTTT. Its translation: CASGTTGFGTDTQYF.

The chain is built from TRBV5-6 and TRBJ1-1; D is uncertain. The V end was cut by 2 bases, the J end by 0 bases, with 5 bases between. Germline lookup yields CDR1 SGHDT and CDR2 YYEEEE. The CDR3 has 13 residues. CDR3 amino acids: CASSFTLNTEAFF. The CDR3 region has the DNA TGTGCCAGCAGCTTTACCTTGAACACTGAAGCTTTCTTT.

This clonotype was counted many times. The chain links TRBV19 to TRBJ2-1; D unclear. In germline, CDR1 is LNHDA, CDR2 SQIVND (reference sequence). There are 12 residues in the CDR3. V lost 3 bases and J lost 5, with 5 bases in between. DNA of the CDR3: TGTGCCAGTAGTATTAGTGACAATGAGCAGTTCTTC. It translates to CASSISDNEQFF.

The chain recombines TRBV14 with TRBJ1-1; 8 nucleotides line up with TRBD1. V lost 3 bases, J lost 4 bases, and 4 bases stayed unmatched. Germline values: CDR1 SGHDN, CDR2 FVKESK. The CDR3 is 14 amino acids. CDR3 in DNA: TGTGCCAGCAGCCAGCGGACAGGGCTCACTGAAGCTTTCTTT. Its translation: CASSQRTGLTEAFF.

This clonotype was seen at least ten times. This chain links TRBV6-2 or TRBV6-3 with TRBJ2-3; unclear D gene. CDR1 is MNHEY and CDR2 is SVGEGT in the germline V gene. The CDR3 has 15 residues. Trimming stripped 9 bases from V and 3 bases from J, with 19 bases between. CDR3 amino acids: CASHVGSDTTDTQYF. DNA of the CDR3: TGTGCCAGTCACGTGGGATCAGACACGACAGATACGCAGTATTTT.

This clonotype has more than one count but fewer than ten. The chain is built from TRBV29-1 and TRBJ2-5, with TRBD2 matching 13 bases. The CDR3 contains 13 residues. Germline CDR1 is SQVTM and CDR2 is ANQGSEA. V lost 4 bases to trimming and J lost 6 bases; unmatched junction nucleotides: 2. The DNA of the CDR3 is TGCAGCGTTGTGACTAGCGGGGGGAAGACCCAGTACTTC. Its protein product is CSVVTSGGKTQYF.

The V gene is TRBV3-1, the J gene TRBJ1-6; TRBD1 might be the D (5 bases). The germline V gene has CDR1 LGHDT and CDR2 YNNKEL (reference sequence). V was clipped by 0 bases and J by 7 bases, with 13 bases between them. CDR3 length equals 16 residues. CDR3 DNA sequence: TGTGCCAGCAGCCAAGATGACTCATGGGGGAATTCACCCCTCCACTTT. Translated, it gives CASSQDDSWGNSPLHF.

The V gene is TRBV29-1, the J gene TRBJ1-2; 7 bases fit TRBD1. The V gene end was trimmed by 4 bases and the J gene end by 4 bases; junction bases not matched to a gene: 6. The CDR3 is made up of 13 amino acids. The germline V gene encodes CDR1 SQVTM and CDR2 ANQGSEA. CDR3 in DNA: TGCAGCGTTGGAGGGGGCGCCATCTATGGCTACACCTTC. This codes for CSVGGGAIYGYTF.

The chain couples TRBV7-6 to TRBJ2-7; D uncertain. The CDR3 runs to 14 residues. V shed 0 bases and J shed 4 bases, with 10 bases lying between them. In germline, CDR1 is SGHVS, CDR2 FNYEAQ. CDR3 bases: TGTGCCAGCAGCTTAGCGCTTTCGACTTACGAGCAGTACTTC. Translation gives CASSLALSTYEQYF. Full variable domain (remainder filled in from reference TRBV7-6 and TRBJ2-7): GAGVSQSPRYKVTKRGQDVALRCDPISGHVSLYWYRQALGQGPEFLTYFNYEAQQDKSGLPNDRFSAERPEGSISTLTIQRTEQRDSAMYRCASSLALSTYEQYFGPGTRLTVT.

The chain joins TRBV7-9 to TRBJ1-1, with 8 bases lining up with TRBD1. The CDR3 runs to 15 residues. Germline CDR1 and CDR2: SEHNR and FQNEAQ (reference sequence). Trimming removed 1 base from V and 5 bases from J; junction bases left unmatched: 6. The CDR3, as DNA: TGTGCCAGCAGCTTAGGCCAGGGGGCGGGTACTGAAGCTTTCTTT. It encodes CASSLGQGAGTEAFF.

This clonotype was seen only a few times. The V and J genes are TRBV12-3 or TRBV12-4 and TRBJ1-4; D might be TRBD1 (5 bases). The CDR3 extends over 15 amino acids. The V and J ends lost 2 bases and 2 bases respectively, with 9 bases between them. The DNA of the CDR3 is TGTGCCAGCAGTTTATCAGGGAATACTAATGAAAAACTGTTTTTT. It codes for CASSLSGNTNEKLFF.

Comments on this clonotype: The final CDR3 position lacks the conserved phenylalanine or tryptophan, pointing to a likely read error. V and J are TRBV18 and TRBJ2-5, with TRBD1 matching over 8 bases. CDR1 KGHSH and CDR2 LQKENI come from the germline V gene. After removal of 3 bases from V and 2 bases from J, the junction contained 5 bases not matched to a gene. The CDR3 totals 15 residues. The CDR3 DNA reads as TGTGCCAGCTCACCCGATGACAGGGGACAAGAGACCCAGTACTCC. Its translation: CASSPDDRGQETQYS.

The chain joins TRBV12-3 or TRBV12-4 to TRBJ2-7, with D hard to call. This CDR3 contains 12 residues. Trimming removed 6 bases at V and 6 bases at J, with 12 bases between. CDR3 residues: CASSLTWTEQYV. CDR3 nucleotide sequence: TGTGCCAGCAGCCTTACATGGACCGAGCAGTACGTC.

The rearrangement links TRBV20-1 to TRBJ1-5; 7 bases match TRBD1. V lost 0 bases and J lost 7; bases outside the gene matches: 6. CDR1 and CDR2 from the germline V gene are DFQATT and SNEGSKA (reference sequence). This CDR3 comprises 14 residues. The CDR3 loop is CSARDRQGGQPQHF. CDR3 nucleotide sequence: TGCAGTGCTAGAGACCGACAGGGTGGCCAGCCCCAGCATTTT.

The CDR3 region is CASSLGTGGMDGYTF. The CDR3 coding sequence is TGTGCCAGCAGCTTGGGGACAGGGGGAATGGATGGCTACACCTTC. This rearrangement joins TRBV7-9 to TRBJ1-2; TRBD1 matches 11 bases. The trim removed 3 bases at V and 6 bases at J, leaving 6 bases unmatched. CDR3 size: 15 residues. Germline V gene sequence: CDR1 SEHNR, CDR2 FQNEAQ (reference sequence). Full variable domain (remainder filled in from reference TRBV7-9 and TRBJ1-2): DTGVSQNPRHKITKRGQNVTFRCDPISEHNRLYWYRQTLGQGPEFLTYFQNEAQLEKSRLLSDRFSAERPKGSFSTLEIQRTEQGDSAMYLCASSLGTGGMDGYTFGSGTRLTVV.

The genes are TRBV7-6 and TRBJ2-2; 8 bases agree with TRBD1. This CDR3 spans 17 amino acids. The V and J ends lost 2 bases and 1 base, in that order; junction bases with no gene match: 6. CDR1 and CDR2 from the germline V gene are SGHVS and FNYEAQ. In DNA, the CDR3 is TGTGCCAGCAGCTTACCAAAGGGGACAGGGAACACCGGGGAGCTGTTTTTT. Its protein is CASSLPKGTGNTGELFF.

This chain uses TRBV7-8 with TRBJ2-6; D unclear. The CDR3 is made up of 17 amino acids. Germline V gene sequence: CDR1 SGHVS, CDR2 FQNEAQ. V lost 7 bases, J lost 1 base, and 17 bases lay in between. The CDR3 DNA is TGTGCCAGCACCCCGCGGACCCCCCTATCTGGGGCCAACGTCCTGACTTTC. Translating gives CASTPRTPLSGANVLTF.

The chain couples TRBV7-2 to TRBJ1-1; the D gene is possibly TRBD1 (6 bases). The CDR3 loop spans 15 amino acids. Germline V gene data show CDR1 as SGHTA and CDR2 as FQGNSA. Trimming took off 5 bases at V and 3 bases at J, with 16 bases between the two ends. The CDR3 region has the DNA TGTGCCAGCAGCCCAGAACTTAAGGGGGACACTGAAGCTTTCTTT. Translation gives CASSPELKGDTEAFF.

The V and J genes are TRBV4-1 and TRBJ1-1; 7 bases map to TRBD1. Germline values: CDR1 MGHRA, CDR2 YSYEKL. This CDR3 has 17 amino acids. The V and J ends lost 4 bases and 0 bases, in that order; junction bases with no gene match: 11. The CDR3 DNA sequence: TGCGCCAGCAGCCCGGGGACAGAGATTCTAATGAACACTGAAGCTTTCTTT. Its protein is CASSPGTEILMNTEAFF.

The V call is TRBV4-3, the J call TRBJ1-5; D call uncertain. Germline CDR1 and CDR2: LGHNA and YSLEER. This CDR3 comprises 14 residues. The V gene lost 1 base and the J gene lost 7 bases, with 11 bases spanning the gap. The CDR3 loop reads CASSQGWGGQPQHF. The CDR3 nucleotides are TGCGCCAGCAGCCAAGGCTGGGGAGGCCAGCCCCAGCATTTT.

The V call is TRBV4-3, the J call TRBJ2-5; D is undetermined. This CDR3 is built from 15 residues. Germline V gene data show CDR1 as LGHNA and CDR2 as YSLEER. Trimming left V 0 bases short and J 3 bases short, with 11 bases between. The CDR3 bases are TGCGCCAGCAGCCAAGATCCCCTGGCGGAAGAGACCCAGTACTTC. As protein: CASSQDPLAEETQYF.

This chain uses TRBV5-1 with TRBJ2-5; unclear D gene. V gave up 0 bases and J gave up 2 bases, with 8 bases separating them. The CDR3 has 14 amino acids. Germline CDR1 SGHRS, CDR2 YFSETQ. CDR3 sequence (DNA): TGCGCCAGCAGCTTGGACCCCCTACAAGAGACCCAGTACTTC. The encoded protein is CASSLDPLQETQYF.

The rearrangement uses TRBV5-4 and TRBJ1-6; D not certain. The length of the CDR3 is 16 residues. The V gene's germline CDR1 is SGHNT and CDR2 YYREEE (reference sequence). Between the trimmed V and J ends, which lost 2 bases and 5 bases, there was a span of 14 bases. The CDR3 loop is CASSFVVPGNNSPLHF. The CDR3 DNA follows: TGTGCCAGCAGCTTCGTAGTACCTGGGAATAATTCACCCCTCCACTTT.

This clonotype appeared a few times. This rearrangement joins TRBV12-3 or TRBV12-4 to TRBJ1-2, with a possible D match to TRBD1 (6 bases). The ends were cut back, 5 bases at V and 4 bases at J, with 17 bases in the middle. The CDR3 has 15 residues. The DNA of the CDR3 is TGTGCCAGCAGTCCAGGGGTGGGGGCTTTCTATGGCTACACCTTC. The encoded protein is CASSPGVGAFYGYTF.

This clonotype was observed a handful of times. The V gene is TRBV11-2, the J gene TRBJ1-2; 7 positions agree with TRBD1. The CDR3 extends over 14 amino acids. Germline lookup yields CDR1 SGHAT and CDR2 FQNNGV. Trimming cost V 5 bases and J 2 bases; bases outside gene matches: 5. The CDR3 DNA is TGTGCCAGCAGCCCCATGGGACAGAACTATGGCTACACCTTC. Its protein is CASSPMGQNYGYTF.